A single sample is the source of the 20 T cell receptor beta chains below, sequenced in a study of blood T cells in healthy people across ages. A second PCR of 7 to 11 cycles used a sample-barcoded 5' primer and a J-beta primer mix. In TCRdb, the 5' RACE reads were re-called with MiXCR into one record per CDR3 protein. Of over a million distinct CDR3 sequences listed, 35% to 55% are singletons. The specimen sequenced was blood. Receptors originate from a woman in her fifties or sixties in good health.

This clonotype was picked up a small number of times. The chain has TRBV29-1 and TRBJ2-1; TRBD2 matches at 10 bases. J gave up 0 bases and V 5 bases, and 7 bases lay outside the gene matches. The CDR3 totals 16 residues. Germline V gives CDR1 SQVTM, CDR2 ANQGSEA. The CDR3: CSVRLAGDSSYNEQFF. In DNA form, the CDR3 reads TGCAGCGTTCGACTAGCGGGCGACAGCTCCTACAATGAGCAGTTCTTC.

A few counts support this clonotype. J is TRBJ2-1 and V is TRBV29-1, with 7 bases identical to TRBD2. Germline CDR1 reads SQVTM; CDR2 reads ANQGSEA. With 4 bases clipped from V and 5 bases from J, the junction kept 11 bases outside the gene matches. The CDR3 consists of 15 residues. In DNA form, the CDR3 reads TGCAGCGTTGTCCCAGTGTGGGCGGGAGACAATGAGCAGTTCTTC. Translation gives CSVVPVWAGDNEQFF.

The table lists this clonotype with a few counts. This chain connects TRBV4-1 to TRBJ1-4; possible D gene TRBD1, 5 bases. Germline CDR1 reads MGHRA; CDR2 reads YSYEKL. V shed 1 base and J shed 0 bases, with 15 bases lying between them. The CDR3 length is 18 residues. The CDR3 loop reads CASSQVGAASATNEKLFF. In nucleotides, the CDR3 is TGCGCCAGCAGCCAAGTCGGGGCAGCGAGCGCAACTAATGAAAAACTGTTTTTT.

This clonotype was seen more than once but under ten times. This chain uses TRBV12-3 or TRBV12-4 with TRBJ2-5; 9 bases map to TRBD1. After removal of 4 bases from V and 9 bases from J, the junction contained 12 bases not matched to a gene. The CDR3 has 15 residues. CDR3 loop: CASSWDRETPEAQYF. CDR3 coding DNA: TGTGCCAGCAGTTGGGACAGGGAGACCCCGGAGGCCCAGTACTTC.

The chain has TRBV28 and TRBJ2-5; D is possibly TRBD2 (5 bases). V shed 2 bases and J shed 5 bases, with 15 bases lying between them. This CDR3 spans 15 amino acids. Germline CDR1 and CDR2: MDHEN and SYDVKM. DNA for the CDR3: TGTGCCAGCAGTTTACCGGGATCTCGAGGGGAGACCCAGTACTTC. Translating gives CASSLPGSRGETQYF.

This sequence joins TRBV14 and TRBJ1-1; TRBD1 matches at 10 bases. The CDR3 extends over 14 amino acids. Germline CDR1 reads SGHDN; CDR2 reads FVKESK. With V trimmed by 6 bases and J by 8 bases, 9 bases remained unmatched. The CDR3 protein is CASRPGGQGGEAFF. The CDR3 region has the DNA TGTGCCAGCAGGCCCGGAGGACAGGGGGGCGAAGCTTTCTTT.

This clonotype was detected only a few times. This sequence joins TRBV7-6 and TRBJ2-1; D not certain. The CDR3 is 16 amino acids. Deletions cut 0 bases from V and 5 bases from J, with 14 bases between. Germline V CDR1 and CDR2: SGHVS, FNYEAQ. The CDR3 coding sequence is TGTGCCAGCAGCTTAGCGCCCGGAACGCCCCACAATGAGCAGTTCTTC. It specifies CASSLAPGTPHNEQFF.

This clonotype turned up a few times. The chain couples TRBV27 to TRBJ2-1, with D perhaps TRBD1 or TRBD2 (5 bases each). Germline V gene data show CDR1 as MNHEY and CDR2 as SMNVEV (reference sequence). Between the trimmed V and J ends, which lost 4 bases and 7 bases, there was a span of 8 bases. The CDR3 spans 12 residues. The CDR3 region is CASSSGANEQFF. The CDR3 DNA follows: TGTGCCAGCAGTTCCGGGGCTAATGAGCAGTTCTTC.

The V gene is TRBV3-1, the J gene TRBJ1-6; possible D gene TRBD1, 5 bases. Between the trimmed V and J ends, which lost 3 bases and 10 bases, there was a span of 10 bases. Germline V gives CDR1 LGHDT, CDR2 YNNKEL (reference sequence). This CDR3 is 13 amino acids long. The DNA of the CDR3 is TGTGCCAGCAGCCAGAGTCAGGGATCACCCCTCCACTTT. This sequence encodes CASSQSQGSPLHF. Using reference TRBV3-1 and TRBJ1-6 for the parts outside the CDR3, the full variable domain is DTAVSQTPKYLVTQMGNDKSIKCEQNLGHDTMYWYKQDSKKFLKIMFSYNNKELIINETVPNRFSPKSPDKAHLNLHINSLELGDSAVYFCASSQSQGSPLHFGNGTRLTVT.

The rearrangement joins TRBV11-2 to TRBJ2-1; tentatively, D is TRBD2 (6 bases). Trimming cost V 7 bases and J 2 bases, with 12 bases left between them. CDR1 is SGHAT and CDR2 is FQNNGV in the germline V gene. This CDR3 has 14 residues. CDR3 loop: CASTLALPYNEQFF. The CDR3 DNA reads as TGTGCCAGCACTCTAGCGTTACCCTACAATGAGCAGTTCTTC.

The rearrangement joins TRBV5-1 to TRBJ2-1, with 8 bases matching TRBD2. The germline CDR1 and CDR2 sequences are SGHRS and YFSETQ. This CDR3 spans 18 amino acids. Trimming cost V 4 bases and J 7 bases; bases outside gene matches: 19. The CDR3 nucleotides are TGCGCCAGCAGCGAGTCTTACGGGAGGGAAGGAAGGGGTAATGAGCAGTTCTTC. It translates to CASSESYGREGRGNEQFF.

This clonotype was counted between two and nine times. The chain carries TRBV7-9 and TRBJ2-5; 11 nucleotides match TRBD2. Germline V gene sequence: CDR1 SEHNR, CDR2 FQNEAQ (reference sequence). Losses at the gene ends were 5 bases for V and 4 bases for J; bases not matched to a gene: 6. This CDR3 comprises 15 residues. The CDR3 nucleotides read TGTGCCAGCAGCCTGCTAGCGGGAGGATTAGAGACCCAGTACTTC. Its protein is CASSLLAGGLETQYF.

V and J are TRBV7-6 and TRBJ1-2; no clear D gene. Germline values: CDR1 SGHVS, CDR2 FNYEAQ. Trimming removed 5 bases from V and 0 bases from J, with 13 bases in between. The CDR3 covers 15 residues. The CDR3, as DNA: TGTGCCAGCAGCGCCTTTTATTCCGCTAACTATGGCTACACCTTC. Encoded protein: CASSAFYSANYGYTF. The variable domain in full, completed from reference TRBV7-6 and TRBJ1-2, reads GAGVSQSPRYKVTKRGQDVALRCDPISGHVSLYWYRQALGQGPEFLTYFNYEAQQDKSGLPNDRFSAERPEGSISTLTIQRTEQRDSAMYRCASSAFYSANYGYTFGSGTRLTVV.

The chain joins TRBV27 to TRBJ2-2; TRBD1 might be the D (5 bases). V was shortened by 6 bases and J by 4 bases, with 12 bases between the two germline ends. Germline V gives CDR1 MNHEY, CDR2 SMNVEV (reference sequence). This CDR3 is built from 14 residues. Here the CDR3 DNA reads TGTGCCAGCAGCCTGACAGTAGGCACCGGGGAGCTGTTTTTT. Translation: CASSLTVGTGELFF.

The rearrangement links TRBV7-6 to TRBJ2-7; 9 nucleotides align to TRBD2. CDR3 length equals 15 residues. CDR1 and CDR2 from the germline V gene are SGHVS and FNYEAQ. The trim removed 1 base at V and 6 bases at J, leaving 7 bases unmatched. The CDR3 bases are TGTGCCAGCAGCTTAGGGGCGGGAGGGTCGCGCGAGCAGTACTTC. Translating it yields CASSLGAGGSREQYF.

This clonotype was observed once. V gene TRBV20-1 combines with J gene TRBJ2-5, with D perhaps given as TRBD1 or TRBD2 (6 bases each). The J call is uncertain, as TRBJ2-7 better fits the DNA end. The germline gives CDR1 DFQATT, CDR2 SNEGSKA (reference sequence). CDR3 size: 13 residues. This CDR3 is CSARGGREYEQYF. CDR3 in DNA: TGCAGTGCTAGGGGGGGCAGGGAGTACGAGCAGTACTTC.

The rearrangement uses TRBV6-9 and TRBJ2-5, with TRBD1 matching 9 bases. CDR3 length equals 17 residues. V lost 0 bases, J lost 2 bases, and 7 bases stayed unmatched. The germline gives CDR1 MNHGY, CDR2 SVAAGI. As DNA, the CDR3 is TGTGCCAGCAGTTATTCAGGACAGGGGTTGTCACAAGAGACCCAGTACTTC. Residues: CASSYSGQGLSQETQYF.

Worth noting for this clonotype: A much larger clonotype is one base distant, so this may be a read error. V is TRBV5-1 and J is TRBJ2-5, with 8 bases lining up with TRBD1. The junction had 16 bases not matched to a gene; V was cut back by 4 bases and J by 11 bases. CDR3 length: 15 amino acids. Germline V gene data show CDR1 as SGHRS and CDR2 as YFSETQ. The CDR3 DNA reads TGCGCCAGCAGCGTGGGGACAGGAATGAGCAATGAGCAGTACTTC. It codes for CASSVGTGMSNEQYF.

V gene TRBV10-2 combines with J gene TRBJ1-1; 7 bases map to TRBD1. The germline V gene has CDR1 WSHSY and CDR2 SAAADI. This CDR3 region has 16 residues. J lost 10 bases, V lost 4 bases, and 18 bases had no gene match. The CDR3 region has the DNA TGCGCCAGCAGTGCTCTTCGGGAGAGGGGGCTCCTTCGAGCTTTCTTT. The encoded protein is CASSALRERGLLRAFF.

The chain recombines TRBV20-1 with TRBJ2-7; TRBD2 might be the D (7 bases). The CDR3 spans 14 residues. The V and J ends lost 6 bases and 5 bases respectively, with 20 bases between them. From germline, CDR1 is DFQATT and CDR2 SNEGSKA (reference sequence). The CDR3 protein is CSASHGGQVNEQYF. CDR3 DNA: TGCAGTGCCTCCCACGGGGGGCAAGTCAACGAGCAGTACTTC.